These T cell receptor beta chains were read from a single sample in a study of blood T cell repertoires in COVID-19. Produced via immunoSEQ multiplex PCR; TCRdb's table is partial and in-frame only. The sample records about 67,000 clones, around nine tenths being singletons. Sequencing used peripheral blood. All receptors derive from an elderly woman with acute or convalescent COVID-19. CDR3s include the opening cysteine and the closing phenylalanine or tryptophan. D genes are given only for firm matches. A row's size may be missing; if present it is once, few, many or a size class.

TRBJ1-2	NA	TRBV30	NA	CAWSRGQAPVAGYTF	TGTGCCTGGAGTAGGGGTCAAGCGCCGGTGGCTGGCTACACCTTC
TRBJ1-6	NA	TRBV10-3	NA	CAISQSRGGDNSPLHF	TGTGCCATCAGTCAGAGCCGGGGAGGGGATAATTCACCCCTCCACTTT
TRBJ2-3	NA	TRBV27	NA	CASSGGGQGRADTQYF	TGTGCCAGCAGTGGGGGAGGGCAGGGGAGGGCAGATACGCAGTATTTT
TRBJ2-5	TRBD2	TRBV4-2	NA	CASSQDNREGRETQYF	TGTGCCAGCAGCCAAGATAACCGGGAGGGCCGAGAGACCCAGTACTTC
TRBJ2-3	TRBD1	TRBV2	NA	CASRTGGPSTDTQYF	TGTGCCAGCAGGACAGGGGGCCCTAGCACAGATACGCAGTATTTT
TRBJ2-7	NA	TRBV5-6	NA	CASSTTRYEQYF	TGTGCCAGCAGCACTACAAGATACGAGCAGTACTTC
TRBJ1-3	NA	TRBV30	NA	CAWTAGGGNTIYF	TGTGCCTGGACGGCGGGGGGTGGAAACACCATATATTTT
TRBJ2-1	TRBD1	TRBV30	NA	CAWIIGGGDEQFF	TGTGCCTGGATCATAGGGGGCGGAGATGAGCAGTTCTTC
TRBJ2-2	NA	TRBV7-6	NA	CASSFRRGFTGELFF	TGTGCCAGCAGCTTCCGTAGGGGTTTCACCGGGGAGCTGTTTTTT
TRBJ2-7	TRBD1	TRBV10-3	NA	CAISESGQGAREQYF	TGTGCCATCAGTGAGTCCGGGCAGGGGGCGAGGGAGCAGTACTTC
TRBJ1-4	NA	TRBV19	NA	CASSRGQLNEKLFF	TGTGCCAGTAGTAGGGGCCAGCTCAATGAAAAACTGTTTTTT
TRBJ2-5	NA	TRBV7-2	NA	CASSLSSSQETQYF	TGTGCCAGCAGCTTATCCTCTTCTCAAGAGACCCAGTACTTC
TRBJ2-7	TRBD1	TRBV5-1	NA	CASSPGQGLREQYF	TGCGCCAGCAGCCCTGGACAGGGCCTTCGGGAGCAGTACTTC
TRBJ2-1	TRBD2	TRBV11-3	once	CASSSRVQRGPQEQFF	TGTGCCAGCAGCTCCAGAGTCCAGCGGGGCCCCCAGGAGCAGTTCTTC
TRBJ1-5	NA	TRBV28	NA	CASSLPGRQPQHF	TGTGCCAGCAGTTTACCTGGCCGTCAGCCCCAGCATTTT
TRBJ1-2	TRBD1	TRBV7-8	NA	CASSPRQGAINLLGYTF	TGTGCCAGCAGCCCCAGACAGGGAGCCATTAACTTATTGGGCTACACCTTC
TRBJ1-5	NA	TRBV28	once	CTTRGGVVGNQPQHF	TGTACCACCCGCGGGGGAGTTGTCGGCAATCAGCCCCAGCATTTT
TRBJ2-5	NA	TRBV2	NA	CASRRTQETQYF	TGTGCCAGCAGACGGACTCAAGAGACCCAGTACTTC
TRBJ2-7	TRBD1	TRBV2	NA	CASSGQGDYEQYF	TGTGCCAGCAGCGGACAGGGGGACTACGAGCAGTACTTC
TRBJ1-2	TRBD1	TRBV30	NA	CAWGQGSGYTF	TGTGCCTGGGGACAGGGGAGTGGCTACACCTTC
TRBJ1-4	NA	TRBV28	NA	CASSDIDGRGEKLFF	TGTGCCAGCAGCGACATAGATGGCCGGGGTGAAAAACTGTTTTTT
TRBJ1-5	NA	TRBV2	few	CASRNINSNQPQHF	TGTGCCAGCCGTAATATTAACAGTAATCAGCCCCAGCATTTT
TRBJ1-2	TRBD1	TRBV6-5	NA	CASRTRQGIDYGYTF	TGTGCCAGCAGGACCAGACAGGGCATAGACTATGGCTACACCTTC
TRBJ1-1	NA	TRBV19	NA	CASREGGLNTEAFF	TGTGCCAGTAGGGAAGGGGGTCTGAACACTGAAGCTTTCTTT
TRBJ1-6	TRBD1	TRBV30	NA	CAWSSRQGGGSPLHF	TGTGCCTGGAGTTCGAGACAGGGGGGAGGTTCACCCCTCCACTTT
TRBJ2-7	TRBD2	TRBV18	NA	CASSPKRFSGNEQYF	TGTGCCAGCTCACCCAAAAGGTTTAGCGGGAACGAGCAGTACTTC
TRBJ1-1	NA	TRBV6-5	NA	CASSPKNTEAFF	TGTGCCAGCAGCCCCAAGAACACTGAAGCTTTCTTT
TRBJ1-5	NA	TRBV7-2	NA	CASTAGMNQPQHF	TGTGCCAGCACCGCAGGGATGAATCAGCCCCAGCATTTT
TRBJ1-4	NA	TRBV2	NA	CASSESALLTNEKLFF	TGTGCCAGCAGTGAAAGTGCGCTCCTGACTAATGAAAAACTGTTTTTT
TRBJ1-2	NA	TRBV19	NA	CASTSGIVQFGYTF	TGTGCCAGTACCTCAGGGATTGTTCAGTTCGGCTACACCTTC
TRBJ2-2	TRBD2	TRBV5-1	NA	CASTTGGSDTGELFF	TGCGCCAGCACGACCGGGGGGTCCGACACCGGGGAGCTGTTTTTT
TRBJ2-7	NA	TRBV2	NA	CASSNYEQYF	TGTGCCAGCTCCAATTACGAGCAGTACTTC
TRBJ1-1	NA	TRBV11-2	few	CASSLGGPGAEAFF	TGTGCCAGCAGCTTGGGGGGTCCCGGGGCTGAAGCTTTCTTT
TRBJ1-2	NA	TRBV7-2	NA	CASRPGGAYGYTF	TGTGCCAGCAGACCCGGGGGGGCCTATGGCTACACCTTC
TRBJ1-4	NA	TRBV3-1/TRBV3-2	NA	CASSPRRSGTEKLFF	TGTGCCAGCAGCCCGCGACGCTCTGGGACAGAAAAACTGTTTTTT
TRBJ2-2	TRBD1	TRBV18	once	CASSQTGQISNTGELFF	TGTGCCAGCTCACAAACGGGACAGATATCGAACACCGGGGAGCTGTTTTTT
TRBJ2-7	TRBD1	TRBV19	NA	CASSPTGAYEQYF	TGTGCCAGTAGCCCGACAGGGGCCTACGAGCAGTACTTC
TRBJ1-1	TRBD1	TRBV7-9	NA	CASSSTGGRTEAFF	TGTGCCAGCAGCTCGACAGGGGGCCGTACTGAAGCTTTCTTT
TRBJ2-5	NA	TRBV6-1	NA	CASSEGTARETQYF	TGTGCCAGCAGTGAAGGAACAGCCCGGGAGACCCAGTACTTC
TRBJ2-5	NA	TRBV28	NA	CASSVQAPGTQYF	TGTGCCAGCAGTGTACAGGCCCCAGGGACCCAGTACTTC
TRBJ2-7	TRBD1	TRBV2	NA	CATRQGYSYEQYF	TGTGCCACCAGACAGGGGTACTCCTACGAGCAGTACTTC
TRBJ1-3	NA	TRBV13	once	CASSPAGRGNTIYF	TGTGCCAGCAGCCCCGCGGGTAGGGGAAACACCATATATTTT
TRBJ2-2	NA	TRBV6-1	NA	CASSELWGELFF	TGTGCCAGCAGTGAACTATGGGGGGAGCTGTTTTTT
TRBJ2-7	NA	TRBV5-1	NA	CASSLDQGRFPGEQYF	TGCGCCAGCAGCTTGGATCAGGGAAGGTTCCCGGGCGAGCAGTACTTC
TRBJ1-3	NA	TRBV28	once	CASSLTGGTSGNTIYF	TGTGCCAGCAGTTTAACTGGGGGGACTTCTGGAAACACCATATATTTT
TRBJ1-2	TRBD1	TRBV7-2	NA	CASQRGPIYGYTF	TGTGCCAGCCAGAGGGGGCCCATATATGGCTACACCTTC
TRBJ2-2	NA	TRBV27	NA	CASSPSWVTGELFF	TGTGCCAGCAGCCCTAGTTGGGTAACCGGGGAGCTGTTTTTT
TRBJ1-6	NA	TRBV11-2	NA	CASSLDGPTGPLHF	TGTGCCAGCAGCTTGGATGGTCCGACGGGACCCCTCCACTTT
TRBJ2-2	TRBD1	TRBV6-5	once	CASSYFGQGNTGELFF	TGTGCCAGCAGTTATTTCGGACAGGGCAACACCGGGGAGCTGTTTTTT
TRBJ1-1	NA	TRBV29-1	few	CSVVDNMNTEAFF	TGCAGCGTTGTCGACAACATGAACACTGAAGCTTTCTTT
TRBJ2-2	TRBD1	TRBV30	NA	CAWSVHRAGGTGELFF	TGTGCCTGGAGTGTACATCGAGCAGGGGGAACCGGGGAGCTGTTTTTT
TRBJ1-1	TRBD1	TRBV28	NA	CASRPTGTGGTEAFF	TGTGCCAGCAGACCAACCGGGACAGGGGGAACTGAAGCTTTCTTT
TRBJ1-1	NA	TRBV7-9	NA	CASSLVRGEAFF	TGTGCCAGCAGCTTAGTCAGGGGTGAAGCTTTCTTT
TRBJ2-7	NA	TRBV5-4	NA	CASSRWTAYEQYF	TGTGCCAGCAGCCGCTGGACAGCATACGAGCAGTACTTC
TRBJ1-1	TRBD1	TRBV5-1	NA	CASSFFGTGETEAFF	TGCGCCAGCAGCTTCTTCGGGACAGGGGAGACTGAAGCTTTCTTT
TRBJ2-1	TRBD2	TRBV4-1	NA	CASNGLAGKYNEQFF	TGCGCCAGCAACGGACTAGCGGGGAAATACAATGAGCAGTTCTTC
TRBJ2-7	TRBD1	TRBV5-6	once	CASSLERGRFHEQYF	TGTGCCAGCAGCTTGGAAAGGGGGCGTTTCCACGAGCAGTACTTC
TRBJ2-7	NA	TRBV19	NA	CASSQGRTYEQYF	TGTGCCAGTAGTCAGGGGAGAACCTACGAGCAGTACTTC
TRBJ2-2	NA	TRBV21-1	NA	CASSSRGSGELFF	TGTGCCAGCAGCAGCAGGGGGTCCGGGGAGCTGTTTTTT